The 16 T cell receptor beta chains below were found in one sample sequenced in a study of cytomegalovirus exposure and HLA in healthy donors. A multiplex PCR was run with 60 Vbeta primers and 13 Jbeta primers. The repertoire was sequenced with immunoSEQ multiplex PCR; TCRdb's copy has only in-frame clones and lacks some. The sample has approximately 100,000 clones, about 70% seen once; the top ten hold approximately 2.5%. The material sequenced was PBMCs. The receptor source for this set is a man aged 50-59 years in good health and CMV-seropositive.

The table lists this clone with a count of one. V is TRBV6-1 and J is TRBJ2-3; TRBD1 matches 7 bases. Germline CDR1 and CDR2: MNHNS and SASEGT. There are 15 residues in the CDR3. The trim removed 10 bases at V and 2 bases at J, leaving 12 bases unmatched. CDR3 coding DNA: TGTGCCATTCCGGACAGGCAGAGCTACACAGATACGCAGTATTTT. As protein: CAIPDRQSYTDTQYF.

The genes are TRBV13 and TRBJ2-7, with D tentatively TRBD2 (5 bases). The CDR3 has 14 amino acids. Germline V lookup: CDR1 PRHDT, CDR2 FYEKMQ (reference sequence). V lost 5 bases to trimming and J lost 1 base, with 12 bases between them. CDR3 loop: CASSPRRRSYEQYF. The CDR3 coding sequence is TGTGCCAGCAGCCCGCGACGGAGGTCCTACGAGCAGTACTTC. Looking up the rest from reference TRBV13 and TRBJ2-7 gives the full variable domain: AAGVIQSPRHLIKEKRETATLKCYPIPRHDTVYWYQQGPGQDPQFLISFYEKMQSDKGSIPDRFSAQQFSDYHSELNMSSLELGDSALYFCASSPRRRSYEQYFGPGTRLTVT.

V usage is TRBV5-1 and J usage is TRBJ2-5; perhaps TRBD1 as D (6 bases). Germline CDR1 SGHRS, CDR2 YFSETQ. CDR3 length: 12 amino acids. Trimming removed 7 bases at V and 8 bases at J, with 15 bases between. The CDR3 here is CASLQGRKTQYF. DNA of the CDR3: TGCGCCAGCTTACAGGGTAGAAAAACCCAGTACTTC.

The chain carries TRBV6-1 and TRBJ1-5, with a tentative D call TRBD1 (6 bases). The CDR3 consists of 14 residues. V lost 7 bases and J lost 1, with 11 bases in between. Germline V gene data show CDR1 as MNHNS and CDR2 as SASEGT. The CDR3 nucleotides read TGTGCCAGCACCTTCGGACAGAGCAATCAGCCCCAGCATTTT. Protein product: CASTFGQSNQPQHF.

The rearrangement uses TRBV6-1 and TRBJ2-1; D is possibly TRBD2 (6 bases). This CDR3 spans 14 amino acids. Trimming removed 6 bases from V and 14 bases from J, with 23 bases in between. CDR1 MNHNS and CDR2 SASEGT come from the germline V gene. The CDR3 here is CASSPVRRGVSKFF. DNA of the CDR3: TGTGCCAGCAGCCCCGTAAGGCGGGGAGTCTCAAAGTTCTTC.

The CDR3 protein is CASSLSREIRAEAFF. In DNA form, the CDR3 reads TGTGCCAGCAGTTTATCGCGCGAAATACGTGCTGAAGCTTTCTTT. The gene calls are TRBV27 and TRBJ1-1; the D is unclear. Germline CDR1 MNHEY, CDR2 SMNVEV (reference sequence). V lost 0 bases and J 6 bases, leaving 14 bases between the germline ends. This CDR3 comprises 15 residues.

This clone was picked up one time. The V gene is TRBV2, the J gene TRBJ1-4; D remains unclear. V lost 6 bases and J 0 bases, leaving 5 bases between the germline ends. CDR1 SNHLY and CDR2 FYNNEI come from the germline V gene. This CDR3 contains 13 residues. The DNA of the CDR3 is TGTGCCAGCAGCATTGCAACTAATGAAAAACTGTTTTTT. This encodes CASSIATNEKLFF.

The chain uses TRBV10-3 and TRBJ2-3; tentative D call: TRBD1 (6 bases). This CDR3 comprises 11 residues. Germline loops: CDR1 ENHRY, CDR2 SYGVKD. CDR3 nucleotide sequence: TGTGCATCAGGGGGCACAGATACGCAGTATTTT. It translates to CASGGTDTQYF.

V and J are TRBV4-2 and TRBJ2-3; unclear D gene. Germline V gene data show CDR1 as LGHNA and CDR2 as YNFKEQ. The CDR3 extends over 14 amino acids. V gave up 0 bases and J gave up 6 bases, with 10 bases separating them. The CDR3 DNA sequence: TGTGCCAGCAGCCAAGATCGAAGGAGCGATACGCAGTATTTT. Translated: CASSQDRRSDTQYF.

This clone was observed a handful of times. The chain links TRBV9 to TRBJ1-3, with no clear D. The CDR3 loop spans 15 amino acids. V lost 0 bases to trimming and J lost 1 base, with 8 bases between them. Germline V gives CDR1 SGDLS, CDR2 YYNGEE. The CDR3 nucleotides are TGTGCCAGCAGCGTAGGTTCGTTTTCTGGAAACACCATATATTTT. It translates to CASSVGSFSGNTIYF.

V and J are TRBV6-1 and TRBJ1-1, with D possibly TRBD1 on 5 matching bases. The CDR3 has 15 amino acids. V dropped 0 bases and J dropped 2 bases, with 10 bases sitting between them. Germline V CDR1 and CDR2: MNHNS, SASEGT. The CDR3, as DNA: TGTGCCAGCAGTGAAGCTGTGACAGATAACACTGAAGCTTTCTTT. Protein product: CASSEAVTDNTEAFF.

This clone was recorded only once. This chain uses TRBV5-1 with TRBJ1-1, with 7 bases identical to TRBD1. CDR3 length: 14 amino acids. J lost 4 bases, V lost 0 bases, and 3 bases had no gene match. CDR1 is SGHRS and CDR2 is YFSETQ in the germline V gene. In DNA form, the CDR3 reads TGCGCCAGCAGCTTGGCCCCAGGGGGCACTGAAGCTTTCTTT. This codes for CASSLAPGGTEAFF.

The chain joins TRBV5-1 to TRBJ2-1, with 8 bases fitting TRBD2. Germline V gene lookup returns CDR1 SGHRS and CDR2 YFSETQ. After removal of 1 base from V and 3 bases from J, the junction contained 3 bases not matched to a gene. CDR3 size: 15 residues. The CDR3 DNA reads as TGCGCCAGCAGCTTGACGGCGGGGGGCTACAATGAGCAGTTCTTC. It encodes CASSLTAGGYNEQFF.

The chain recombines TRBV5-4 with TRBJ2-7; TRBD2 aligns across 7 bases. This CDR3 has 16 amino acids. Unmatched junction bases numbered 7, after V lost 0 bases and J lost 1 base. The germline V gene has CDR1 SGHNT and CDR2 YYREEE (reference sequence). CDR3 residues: CASSLGGLGLSYEQYF. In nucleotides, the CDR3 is TGTGCCAGCAGCTTGGGAGGACTAGGATTGTCCTACGAGCAGTACTTC.

The CDR3 DNA reads as TGTGCCAGCAGTCCCCGACAGGGAATCGTGGGCGAGCAGTACTTC. As protein: CASSPRQGIVGEQYF. This chain joins TRBV6-1 and TRBJ2-7, with TRBD1 matching 7 bases. The trim removed 5 bases at V and 6 bases at J, leaving 13 bases unmatched. The CDR3 length is 15 residues. CDR1 and CDR2 (germline): MNHNS, SASEGT.

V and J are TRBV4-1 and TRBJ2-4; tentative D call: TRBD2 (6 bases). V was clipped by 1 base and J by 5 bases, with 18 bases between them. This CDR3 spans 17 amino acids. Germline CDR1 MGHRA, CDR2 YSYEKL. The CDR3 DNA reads TGCGCCAGCAGCCAAGGGGGGACTTCGTCCTCGGAAAACATTCAGTACTTC. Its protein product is CASSQGGTSSSENIQYF.